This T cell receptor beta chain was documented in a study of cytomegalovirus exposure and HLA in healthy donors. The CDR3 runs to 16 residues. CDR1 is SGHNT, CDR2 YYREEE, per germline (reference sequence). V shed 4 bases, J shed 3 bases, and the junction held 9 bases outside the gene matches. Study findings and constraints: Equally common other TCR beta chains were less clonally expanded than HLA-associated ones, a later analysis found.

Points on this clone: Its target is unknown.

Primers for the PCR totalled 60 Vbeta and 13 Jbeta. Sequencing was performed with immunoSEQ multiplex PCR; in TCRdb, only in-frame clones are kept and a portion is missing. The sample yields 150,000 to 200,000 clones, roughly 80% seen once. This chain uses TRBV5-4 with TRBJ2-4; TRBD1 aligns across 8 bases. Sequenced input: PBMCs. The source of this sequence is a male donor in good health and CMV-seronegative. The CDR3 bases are TGTGCCAGCAGCAGGCAGGGGGCGCTTAACAAAAACATTCAGTACTTC. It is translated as CASSRQGALNKNIQYF.